The 6 T cell receptor beta chains listed next were all sequenced from one sample in a study of human T cells and chemical hapten exposure. This sample's time point: patch test 1, 2 weeks after DPC sensitization. The treatment here: therapeutic diphenylcyclopropenone sensitization with weekly scalp DPC. TCRdb recomputed calls from the RACE reads with MiXCR, one row per CDR3 protein. The top ten hold more than 10% of the sample, which has approximately 57,000 distinct CDR3 sequences, 7% to 10% seen once. The input for sequencing was whole blood, taken in connection with sensitization to the hapten diphenylcyclopropenone (DPC). Source of these receptors: a woman aged 40 to 50 with alopecia areata. Some clones in this sample may be carry-over from other donors' samples.

This clonotype showed up many times. The V call is TRBV7-9, the J call TRBJ1-2; D is uncertain. Germline CDR1 reads SEHNR; CDR2 reads FQNEAQ (reference sequence). Deletions cut 0 bases from V and 6 bases from J, with 8 bases between. The CDR3 length is 13 residues. The chain's CDR3 is CASSLALWDGYTF. The CDR3 nucleotides are TGTGCCAGCAGCTTAGCTTTATGGGATGGCTACACCTTC.

This clonotype was seen ten or more times. The chain uses TRBV19 and TRBJ1-5, with TRBD1 matching 7 bases. V shed 6 bases, J shed 3 bases, and the junction held 5 bases outside the gene matches. The length of the CDR3 is 14 residues. Germline-derived CDR1 and CDR2 are LNHDA and SQIVND (reference sequence). DNA for the CDR3: TGTGCCAGTAGGCCGGGACAGTTCAATCAGCCCCAGCATTTT. It codes for CASRPGQFNQPQHF.

Ten or more counts support this clonotype. This rearrangement joins TRBV7-9 to TRBJ2-7, with 11 bases lining up with TRBD1. With V trimmed by 5 bases and J by 7 bases, 13 bases remained unmatched. Germline CDR1 reads SEHNR; CDR2 reads FQNEAQ (reference sequence). The CDR3 loop spans 16 amino acids. The CDR3 spells CASSPPGQGAQREQYF. DNA of the CDR3: TGTGCCAGCAGCCCCCCAGGACAGGGGGCTCAGAGGGAGCAGTACTTC. The entire variable domain, with the rest obtained from reference TRBV7-9 and TRBJ2-7, is as follows: DTGVSQNPRHKITKRGQNVTFRCDPISEHNRLYWYRQTLGQGPEFLTYFQNEAQLEKSRLLSDRFSAERPKGSFSTLEIQRTEQGDSAMYLCASSPPGQGAQREQYFGPGTRLTVT.

The chain recombines TRBV5-4 with TRBJ1-1, with unresolved D. The CDR3 is 13 residues long. The ends were cut back, 0 bases at V and 1 base at J, with 4 bases in the middle. Germline V gene data show CDR1 as SGHNT and CDR2 as YYREEE (reference sequence). DNA of the CDR3: TGTGCCAGCAGCTTGGTTCGGAACACTGAAGCTTTCTTT. It yields the protein CASSLVRNTEAFF.

As concerns this clonotype: At one boundary the junction diverges from the germline segment, which might be a read error. This chain links TRBV5-1 with TRBJ2-2; D possibly corresponds to TRBD1 (6 bases). Germline CDR1 SGHRS, CDR2 YFSETQ. The CDR3 totals 14 residues. The CDR3 spells CASTWTANTGELFF. The DNA for the CDR3 is TGCGCAAGCACGTGGACAGCGAACACCGGGGAGCTGTTTTTT.

This clonotype was seen many times. The chain has TRBV7-2 and TRBJ2-2, with a possible D match to TRBD1 (6 bases). The ends were cut back, 3 bases at V and 6 bases at J, with 11 bases in the middle. This CDR3 region has 14 residues. Per the germline V gene, CDR1 is SGHTA and CDR2 is FQGNSA. This chain's CDR3 is CASSLGQGPGELFF. As DNA, the CDR3 is TGTGCCAGCAGCTTGGGGCAGGGGCCCGGGGAGCTGTTTTTT.